This T cell receptor beta chain was sequenced for a study of blood T cells in healthy people across ages. The V and J ends lost 3 bases and 2 bases, in that order; junction bases with no gene match: 15. Germline lookup yields CDR1 DFQATT and CDR2 SNEGSKA (reference sequence). The CDR3 extends over 19 amino acids. A second about 6 to 12 cycle PCR used barcoded and J-beta primers. Samples each returned at least 3 million CDR3-containing paired-end reads. TCRdb re-called the 5' RACE reads with MiXCR, one entry per CDR3 protein. Here the sample spans some 920,000 distinct CDR3 sequences, roughly 50% being singletons.

This chain joins TRBV20-1 and TRBJ2-3; 12 positions agree with TRBD2. Sequencing was done on a sample of blood. This TCR derives from an older woman in good health. The CDR3 nucleotides are TGCAGTGCTAGGGCCCCTACCCTACTAGCGGGAGGACTCACAGATACGCAGTATTTT. This encodes CSARAPTLLAGGLTDTQYF.